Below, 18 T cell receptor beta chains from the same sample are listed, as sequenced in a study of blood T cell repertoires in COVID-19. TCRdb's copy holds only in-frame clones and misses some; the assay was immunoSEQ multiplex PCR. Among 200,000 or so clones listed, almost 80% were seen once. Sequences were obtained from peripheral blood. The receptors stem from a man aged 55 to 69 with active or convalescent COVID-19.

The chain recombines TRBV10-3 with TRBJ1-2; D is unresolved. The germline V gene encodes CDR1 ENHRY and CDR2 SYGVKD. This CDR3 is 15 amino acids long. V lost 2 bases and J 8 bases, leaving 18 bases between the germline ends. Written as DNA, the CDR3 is TGTGCCATCAGTGAGGACGGAGGGCAGCGGTTCGGCTACACCTTC. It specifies CAISEDGGQRFGYTF.

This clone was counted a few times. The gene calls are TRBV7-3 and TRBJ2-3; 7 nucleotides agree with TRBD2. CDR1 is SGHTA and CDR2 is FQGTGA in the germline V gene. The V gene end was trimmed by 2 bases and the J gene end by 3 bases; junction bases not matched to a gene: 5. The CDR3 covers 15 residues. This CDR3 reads CASSLAGAVTDTQYF. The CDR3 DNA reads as TGTGCCAGCAGCTTAGCGGGAGCAGTTACAGATACGCAGTATTTT. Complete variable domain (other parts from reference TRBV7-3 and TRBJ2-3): GAGVSQTPSNKVTEKGKYVELRCDPISGHTALYWYRQSLGQGPEFLIYFQGTGAADDSGLPNDRFFAVRPEGSVSTLKIQRTERGDSAVYLCASSLAGAVTDTQYFGPGTRLTVL.

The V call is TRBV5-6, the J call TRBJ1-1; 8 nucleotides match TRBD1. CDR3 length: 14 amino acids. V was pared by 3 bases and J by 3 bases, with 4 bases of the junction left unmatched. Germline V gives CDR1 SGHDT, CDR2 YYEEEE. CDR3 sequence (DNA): TGTGCCAGCAGCTGGGGACAGGCCTACACTGAAGCTTTCTTT. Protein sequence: CASSWGQAYTEAFF.

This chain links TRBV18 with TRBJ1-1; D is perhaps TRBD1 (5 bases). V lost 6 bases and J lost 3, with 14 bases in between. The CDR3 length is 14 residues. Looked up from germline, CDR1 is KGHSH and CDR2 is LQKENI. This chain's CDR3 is CASSIGGDHTEAFF. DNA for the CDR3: TGTGCCAGCTCCATCGGGGGGGATCACACTGAAGCTTTCTTT.

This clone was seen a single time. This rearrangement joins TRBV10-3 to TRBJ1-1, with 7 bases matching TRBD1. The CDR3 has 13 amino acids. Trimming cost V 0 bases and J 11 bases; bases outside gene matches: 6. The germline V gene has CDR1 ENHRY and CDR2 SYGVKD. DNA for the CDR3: TGTGCCATCAGTGAGTCGACAGGGATGGACGCTTTCTTT. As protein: CAISESTGMDAFF.

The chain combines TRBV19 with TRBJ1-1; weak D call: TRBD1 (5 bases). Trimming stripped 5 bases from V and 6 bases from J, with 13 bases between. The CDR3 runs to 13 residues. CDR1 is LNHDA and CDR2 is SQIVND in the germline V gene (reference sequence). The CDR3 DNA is TGTGCCAGTAGTTCTCCAGGGAGGGCTGAAGCTTTCTTT. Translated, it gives CASSSPGRAEAFF.

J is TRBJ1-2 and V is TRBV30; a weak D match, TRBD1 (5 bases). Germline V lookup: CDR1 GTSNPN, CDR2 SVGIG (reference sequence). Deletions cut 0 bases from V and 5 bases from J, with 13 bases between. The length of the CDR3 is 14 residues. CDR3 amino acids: CAWSVRGYGYGYTF. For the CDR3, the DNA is TGTGCCTGGAGTGTACGGGGGTATGGATATGGCTACACCTTC. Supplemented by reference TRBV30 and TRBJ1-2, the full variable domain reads SQTIHQWPATLVQPVGSPLSLECTVEGTSNPNLYWYRQAAGRGLQLLFYSVGIGQISSEVPQNLSASRPQDRQFILSSKKLLLSDSGFYLCAWSVRGYGYGYTFGSGTRLTVV.

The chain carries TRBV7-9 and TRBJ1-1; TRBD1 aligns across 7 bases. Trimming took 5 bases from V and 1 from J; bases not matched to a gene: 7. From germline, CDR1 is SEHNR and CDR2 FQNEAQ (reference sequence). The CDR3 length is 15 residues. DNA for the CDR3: TGTGCCAGCAGCCGTCAGGGGGTCCCGAACACTGAAGCTTTCTTT. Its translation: CASSRQGVPNTEAFF.

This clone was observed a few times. CDR3 bases: TGTGCCAGCAGTTTCAGGAGGTCTAACTATGGCTACACCTTC. This gives the protein CASSFRRSNYGYTF. This chain links TRBV28 with TRBJ1-2; D call uncertain. Germline CDR1 and CDR2: MDHEN and SYDVKM. Deletions cut 3 bases from V and 0 bases from J, with 8 bases between. The CDR3 is made up of 14 amino acids.

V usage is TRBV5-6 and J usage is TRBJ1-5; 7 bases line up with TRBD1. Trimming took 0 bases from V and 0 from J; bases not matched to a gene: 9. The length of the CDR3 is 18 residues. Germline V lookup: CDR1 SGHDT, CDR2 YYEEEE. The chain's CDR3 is CASSLGQGGPYSNQPQHF. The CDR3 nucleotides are TGTGCCAGCAGCTTGGGACAGGGTGGGCCTTATAGCAATCAGCCCCAGCATTTT. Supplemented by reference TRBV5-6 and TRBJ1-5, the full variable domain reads DAGVTQSPTHLIKTRGQQVTLRCSPKSGHDTVSWYQQALGQGPQFIFQYYEEEERQRGNFPDRFSGHQFPNYSSELNVNALLLGDSALYLCASSLGQGGPYSNQPQHFGDGTRLSIL.

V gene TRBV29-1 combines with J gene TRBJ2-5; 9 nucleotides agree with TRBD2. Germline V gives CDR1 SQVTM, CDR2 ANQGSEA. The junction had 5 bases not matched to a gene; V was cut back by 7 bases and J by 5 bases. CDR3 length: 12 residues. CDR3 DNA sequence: TGCAGCGGGGTACTAGCGGGCGAGACCCAGTACTTC. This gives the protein CSGVLAGETQYF. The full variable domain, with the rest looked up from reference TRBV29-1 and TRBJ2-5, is SAVISQKPSRDICQRGTSLTIQCQVDSQVTMMFWYRQQPGQSLTLIATANQGSEATYESGFVIDKFPISRPNLTFSTLTVSNMSPEDSSIYLCSGVLAGETQYFGPGTRLLVL.

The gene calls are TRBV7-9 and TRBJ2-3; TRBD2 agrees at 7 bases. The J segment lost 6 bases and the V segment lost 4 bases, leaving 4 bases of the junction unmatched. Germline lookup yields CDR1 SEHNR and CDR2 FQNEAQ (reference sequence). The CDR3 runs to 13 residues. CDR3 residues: CASSSRLADTQYF. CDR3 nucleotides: TGTGCCAGCAGCTCAAGACTAGCTGATACGCAGTATTTT.

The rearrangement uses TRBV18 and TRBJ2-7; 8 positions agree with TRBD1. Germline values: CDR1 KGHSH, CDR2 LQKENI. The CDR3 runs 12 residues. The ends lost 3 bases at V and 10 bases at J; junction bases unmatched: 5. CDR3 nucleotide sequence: TGTGCCAGCTCACCGGACAGGGTCGGACAGTACTTC. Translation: CASSPDRVGQYF.

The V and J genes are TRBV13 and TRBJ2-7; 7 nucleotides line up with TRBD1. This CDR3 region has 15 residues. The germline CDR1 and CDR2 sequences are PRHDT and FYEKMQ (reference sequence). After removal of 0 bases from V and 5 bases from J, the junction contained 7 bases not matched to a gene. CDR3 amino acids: CASSLGSGGENEQYF. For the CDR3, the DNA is TGTGCCAGCAGCTTAGGGTCAGGGGGTGAGAACGAGCAGTACTTC.

CDR3 DNA sequence: TGTGCCAGCAGCTTGGGACCGACGACAGGACTAGCGGTGAGCTCCTACGAGCAGTACTTC. It specifies CASSLGPTTGLAVSSYEQYF. V gene TRBV5-5 combines with J gene TRBJ2-7; 10 bases fit TRBD2. Germline-derived CDR1 and CDR2 are SGHKS and YYEKEE (reference sequence). The ends lost 0 bases at V and 0 bases at J; junction bases unmatched: 15. CDR3 length: 20 amino acids.

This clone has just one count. CDR3 bases: TGTGCCAGCAGCTTAGACGGACAGGGGGCTTTTGGTACGCCTTCCAATGAGCAGTTCTTC. Translation gives CASSLDGQGAFGTPSNEQFF. The chain employs TRBV11-3 and TRBJ2-1, with 11 positions matching TRBD1. Germline values: CDR1 SGHNT, CDR2 YENEEA. The CDR3 has 20 residues. J gave up 6 bases and V 0 bases, and 16 bases lay outside the gene matches. The entire variable domain, with the rest obtained from reference TRBV11-3 and TRBJ2-1, is as follows: EAGVVQSPRYKIIEKKQPVAFWCNPISGHNTLYWYLQNLGQGPELLIRYENEEAVDDSQLPKDRFSAERLKGVDSTLKIQPAELGDSAVYLCASSLDGQGAFGTPSNEQFFGPGTRLTVL.

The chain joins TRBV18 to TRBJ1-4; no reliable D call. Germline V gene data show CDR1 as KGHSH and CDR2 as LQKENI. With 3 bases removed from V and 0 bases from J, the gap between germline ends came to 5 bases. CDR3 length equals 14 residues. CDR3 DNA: TGTGCCAGCTCACCTACAGCAACTAATGAAAAACTGTTTTTT. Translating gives CASSPTATNEKLFF.

CDR3 DNA: TGTGCCACCAGTGGTACCACAGGGGTTCTGGCAGATACGCAGTATTTT. Translating it yields CATSGTTGVLADTQYF. The V and J genes are TRBV24-1 and TRBJ2-3; 7 bases line up with TRBD1. Germline-derived CDR1 and CDR2 are KGHDR and SFDVKD. The CDR3 is made up of 16 amino acids. V shed 5 bases, J shed 4 bases, and the junction held 11 bases outside the gene matches.